The rows below give T cell receptor beta chains drawn from one sample of a study of blood T cells in healthy people across ages. MiXCR was run by TCRdb on the 5' RACE reads, yielding one entry per CDR3 protein. The table has about 780,000 distinct CDR3 sequences, about half seen once. The material sequenced was blood. These receptors all stem from a man aged 80 or over in good health. Both conserved end residues are part of each CDR3. The order of the fields is D gene, V gene, J gene, clone size, CDR3 DNA, CDR3 protein. The D gene is left open where the match is weak. A clone size is listed for some rows: how often the clone was seen (once, few, many), or a class if it is expanded.

TRBD2	TRBV18	TRBJ2-3	-	TGTGCCAGCTCACCACCGAGCGGGAGTGTCGCAGATACGCAGTATTTT	CASSPPSGSVADTQYF
-	TRBV2	TRBJ2-3	-	TGTGCCAGCAGCGAAACCCTTAGCACAGATACGCAGTATTTT	CASSETLSTDTQYF
TRBD2	TRBV29-1	TRBJ2-5	many	TGCAGCGTCGGGGGGGACCAAGAGACCCAGTACTTC	CSVGGDQETQYF
-	TRBV6-5	TRBJ2-7	-	TGTGCCAGCAGTTACGGGCGGGGCTCCGACGAGCAGTACTTC	CASSYGRGSDEQYF
TRBD1	TRBV6-1	TRBJ2-1	-	TGTGCCAGCAGCAGGGGACAGTCAATCAATGAGCAGTTCTTC	CASSRGQSINEQFF
-	TRBV20-1	TRBJ2-3	-	TGCAGTGCTAGAGATAGACCGGCTCCAGATACGCAGTATTTT	CSARDRPAPDTQYF
TRBD1	TRBV30	TRBJ1-2	-	TGTGCCTGGAGACAGGGGCTTGGCTACACCTTC	CAWRQGLGYTF
-	TRBV6-2/TRBV6-3	TRBJ2-5	-	TGTGCCAGCAGTTACTCGAATAGACCTGGGGAGACCCAGTACTTC	CASSYSNRPGETQYF
-	TRBV20-1	TRBJ2-7	few	TGCAGTGCGGGGTCCTACGAGCAGTACTTC	CSAGSYEQYF
TRBD1	TRBV28	TRBJ2-7	-	TGTGCCAGCGGAGGGCCGGGACAGGGGGTTTACGAGCAGTACTTC	CASGGPGQGVYEQYF
-	TRBV7-2	TRBJ2-1	many	TGTGCCAGCAGCCCCCGACGGGACCTCAATGAGCAGTTCTTC	CASSPRRDLNEQFF
TRBD1	TRBV10-1	TRBJ1-2	few	TGCGCCAGCAGTGACCCCATGGACAGGGGGCAAGGCTACACCTTC	CASSDPMDRGQGYTF
-	TRBV25-1	TRBJ2-7	few	TGTGCCAGCAGTCAGGACGGACGTTTCGAGCAGTACTTC	CASSQDGRFEQYF
-	TRBV4-3	TRBJ1-2	few	TGCGCCAGCAGCCAAGATTATCGCGGCGGGCTACGTGGGATCCCGGAGTATGGCTACACCTTC	CASSQDYRGGLRGIPEYGYTF
-	TRBV2	TRBJ2-1	-	TGTGCCAGCAGAGGGGACTTGGCCAATGAGCAGTTCTTC	CASRGDLANEQFF
-	TRBV13	TRBJ2-1	-	TGTGCCAGCAGCTTAGTAGGAGGGATGGGAGAGACCCAGTTCTTC	CASSLVGGMGETQFF
-	TRBV20-1	TRBJ2-4	many	TGCAGTGCTAGGGAAGGGGGGACCGATCAGTACTTC	CSAREGGTDQYF
TRBD1	TRBV6-5	TRBJ1-1	few	TGTGCCAGCAGTTACTCGGACAGGCCTCTATACACTGAAGCTTTCTTT	CASSYSDRPLYTEAFF
-	TRBV20-1	TRBJ2-3	-	TGCAGTGCTAGCCTAGAAGATACGCAGTATTTT	CSASLEDTQYF
-	TRBV5-1	TRBJ2-7	few	TGCGCCAGCAGCTCCGGACAGGGAGGGGGGCGTAAGCAGTACTTC	CASSSGQGGGRKQYF
TRBD1	TRBV29-1	TRBJ1-2	few	TGCAGCCCCGGACAGGGACTACTTGGCTACACCTTC	CSPGQGLLGYTF
TRBD2	TRBV20-1	TRBJ2-3	-	TGCAGTGCTGGGAGAGCGGGAGTGAGCACAGATACGCAGTATTTT	CSAGRAGVSTDTQYF
TRBD1	TRBV3-1	TRBJ2-1	few	TGTGCCAGCAGCCTTTCCCTCGCTACCGGGACAGGGCCCTACAATGAGCAGTTCTTC	CASSLSLATGTGPYNEQFF
-	TRBV10-3	TRBJ2-1	-	TGTGCCATCAGTGAGTCGATGAGTAGCAATGAGCAGTTCTTC	CAISESMSSNEQFF
-	TRBV20-1	TRBJ2-7	few	TGCAGTGCTAGAGACAGGGAATCATACGAGCAGTACTTC	CSARDRESYEQYF
TRBD2	TRBV7-9	TRBJ2-1	-	TGTGCCAGCGGCTTAGGGGGCGGGACTAGCGGGTTCTACAATGAGCAGTTCTTC	CASGLGGGTSGFYNEQFF